Listed here are 17 T cell receptor beta chains from one sample, sequenced in a study of STAT3 mutations in large granular lymphocyte leukemia. General study points: Every T-LGLL patient had at least one immunodominant TCRbeta clonotype.

Their target antigens are unknown. Sequencing was performed with immunoSEQ multiplex PCR; in TCRdb, only in-frame clones are kept and a portion is missing. This table holds under 15,000 clones, around nine tenths found once. Sample: peripheral blood mononuclear cells. These TCRs come from a middle-aged man with T-cell large granular lymphocyte leukemia. Some clones in this sample may be carry-over from other donors' samples.

The V call is TRBV30, the J call TRBJ1-2; D unresolved. V dropped 2 bases and J dropped 7 bases, with 11 bases sitting between them. Germline V gene lookup returns CDR1 GTSNPN and CDR2 SVGIG (reference sequence). CDR3 size: 12 residues. The CDR3 spells CAWSKGIAGYTF. The CDR3 DNA follows: TGTGCCTGGAGTAAAGGGATTGCTGGCTACACCTTC.

J is TRBJ1-2 and V is TRBV7-9; D uncertain. CDR1 is SEHNR, CDR2 FQNEAQ, per germline (reference sequence). The V end was cut by 3 bases, the J end by 4 bases, with 12 bases between. The CDR3 has 14 residues. CDR3 sequence: CASSFLGALYGYTF. The DNA for the CDR3 is TGTGCCAGCAGCTTTCTAGGAGCGCTCTATGGCTACACCTTC.

The rearrangement uses TRBV5-1 and TRBJ2-3, with 9 positions matching TRBD2. The CDR3 sequence is 20 residues long. The junction had 22 bases not matched to a gene; V was cut back by 4 bases and J by 4 bases. From germline, CDR1 is SGHRS and CDR2 YFSETQ. CDR3: CASSPTGATQGLAPPDTQYF. The CDR3 coding sequence is TGCGCCAGCAGCCCAACAGGGGCGACCCAGGGACTAGCCCCCCCAGATACGCAGTATTTT.

The gene calls are TRBV29-1 and TRBJ1-2; no firm D call. The V gene's germline CDR1 is SQVTM and CDR2 ANQGSEA. The CDR3 consists of 12 residues. The CDR3 sequence: CTSRHPNYGYTF. The DNA of the CDR3 is TGCACCTCCAGGCATCCCAACTATGGCTACACCTTC.

The chain carries TRBV5-1 and TRBJ1-4; TRBD1 matches at 7 bases. The trim removed 3 bases at V and 8 bases at J, leaving 7 bases unmatched. The CDR3 has 14 residues. Germline assignment: CDR1 SGHRS and CDR2 YFSETQ. CDR3 amino acids: CASSSDRDREKLFF. CDR3 nucleotide sequence: TGCGCCAGCAGCTCCGACAGGGATAGGGAAAAACTGTTTTTT.

This chain uses TRBV19 with TRBJ2-4; a possible D gene is TRBD1 (6 bases). This CDR3 comprises 19 residues. The V gene lost 0 bases and the J gene lost 2 bases, with 20 bases spanning the gap. Germline V lookup: CDR1 LNHDA, CDR2 SQIVND (reference sequence). The CDR3 DNA follows: TGTGCCAGTAGTATAGAGGGGATACAGGGTGTCGTTCCCAAAAACATTCAGTACTTC. Its translation: CASSIEGIQGVVPKNIQYF.

The gene calls are TRBV7-6 and TRBJ1-1, with D uncertain. The CDR3 has 13 amino acids. Trimming pared 1 base from V and 4 bases from J, leaving 7 bases between. Germline V gene lookup returns CDR1 SGHVS and CDR2 FNYEAQ. CDR3 nucleotides: TGTGCCAGCAGCTTAGGGGAGACCACTGAAGCTTTCTTT. It translates to CASSLGETTEAFF.

The chain couples TRBV5-1 to TRBJ2-7, with D tentatively TRBD2 (7 bases). V was clipped by 4 bases and J by 7 bases, with 18 bases between them. This CDR3 contains 14 residues. Germline V gene sequence: CDR1 SGHRS, CDR2 YFSETQ. CDR3 nucleotide sequence: TGCGCCAGCAGCGCGGGGGACACCGGAGGGGAGCAGTACTTC. It is translated as CASSAGDTGGEQYF.

This chain uses TRBV27 with TRBJ1-2; D is possibly TRBD1 (5 bases). The CDR3 spans 14 residues. V lost 0 bases to trimming and J lost 4 bases, with 9 bases between them. Per the germline V gene, CDR1 is MNHEY and CDR2 is SMNVEV (reference sequence). The CDR3 here is CASSLSQGGYGYTF. The CDR3 DNA reads as TGTGCCAGCAGTTTATCTCAGGGAGGCTATGGCTACACCTTC.

The chain carries TRBV29-1 and TRBJ2-3, with 9 nucleotides matching TRBD2. Germline lookup yields CDR1 SQVTM and CDR2 ANQGSEA. This CDR3 contains 12 residues. V trimming: 4 bases; J trimming: 6 bases; junction bases outside the gene matches: 2. Here the CDR3 reads CSVGLAGDTQYF. CDR3 DNA: TGCAGCGTTGGTCTAGCGGGGGATACGCAGTATTTT.

The rearrangement joins TRBV2 to TRBJ1-2, with D possibly TRBD1 on 5 matching bases. CDR1 SNHLY and CDR2 FYNNEI come from the germline V gene. Trimming removed 3 bases from V and 1 base from J, with 12 bases in between. This CDR3 has 15 amino acids. The CDR3 region has the DNA TGTGCCAGCAGTGAGGGGGGAAGCCGTAACTATGGCTACACCTTC. It specifies CASSEGGSRNYGYTF.

The V gene is TRBV5-4, the J gene TRBJ2-7, with 10 positions matching TRBD2. The CDR3 runs 13 residues. Per the germline V gene, CDR1 is SGHNT and CDR2 is YYREEE (reference sequence). The V and J ends lost 4 bases and 4 bases, in that order; junction bases with no gene match: 2. CDR3 DNA: TGTGCCAGCAGCCTTAGCGGGGGGTACGAGCAGTACTTC. Amino acid sequence: CASSLSGGYEQYF.

The V and J genes are TRBV6-5 and TRBJ2-6; no firm D call. The germline V gene encodes CDR1 MNHEY and CDR2 SVGAGI. Trimming stripped 2 bases from V and 1 base from J, with 6 bases between. This CDR3 has 15 residues. CDR3 bases: TGTGCCAGCAGTTACGAGGAATCTGGGGCCAACGTCCTGACTTTC. Translation: CASSYEESGANVLTF.

This chain joins TRBV9 and TRBJ2-3; 7 bases match TRBD2. V lost 0 bases, J lost 4 bases, and 5 bases stayed unmatched. This CDR3 contains 15 residues. Looked up from germline, CDR1 is SGDLS and CDR2 is YYNGEE. CDR3 in amino acids: CASSVEGGEADTQYF. The CDR3 DNA reads as TGTGCCAGCAGCGTAGAGGGAGGGGAGGCAGATACGCAGTATTTT.

The chain recombines TRBV15 with TRBJ1-3; D ambiguous. The CDR3 is made up of 15 amino acids. Trimming took 0 bases from V and 0 from J, leaving 6 bases between them. The germline V gene has CDR1 LNHNV and CDR2 YYDKDF (reference sequence). CDR3 residues: CATSRDRNSGNTIYF. The CDR3 coding sequence is TGTGCCACCAGCAGAGATCGAAACTCTGGAAACACCATATATTTT.

This chain joins TRBV30 and TRBJ1-3, with D maybe TRBD1 (5 bases). The CDR3 covers 15 residues. Germline V gene data show CDR1 as GTSNPN and CDR2 as SVGIG (reference sequence). The V end lost 0 bases, the J end lost 0 bases, and 9 bases lay between the germline ends. The DNA for the CDR3 is TGTGCCTGGAGTGTACGGAGGGGCTCTGGAAACACCATATATTTT. Translating it yields CAWSVRRGSGNTIYF.

The chain recombines TRBV7-9 with TRBJ2-7; D is undetermined. This CDR3 contains 13 residues. V lost 7 bases, J lost 1 base, and 11 bases lay in between. Germline V CDR1 and CDR2: SEHNR, FQNEAQ (reference sequence). This CDR3 is CASTYSPSYEQYF. The CDR3 DNA reads as TGTGCCAGCACGTACAGCCCTTCCTACGAGCAGTACTTC.